What follows are 24 T cell receptor beta chains derived from one specimen sequenced in a study of cytomegalovirus exposure and HLA in healthy donors. The method was immunoSEQ multiplex PCR; TCRdb's version includes in-frame clones alone and lacks a portion of them. The sample shows roughly 250,000 clones, around 89% of them seen only once. Sequences were obtained from PBMCs. The receptors were gathered from a young woman in good health and CMV-seronegative.

V and J are TRBV11-3 and TRBJ2-2; D may be TRBD2 (6 bases). Germline V gene lookup returns CDR1 SGHNT and CDR2 YENEEA. This CDR3 comprises 14 residues. Between the trimmed V and J ends, which lost 4 bases and 7 bases, there was a span of 13 bases. The CDR3 DNA sequence: TGTGCCAGCAGCTCCTATCGGGGGAGCGGGGAGCTGTTTTTT. Its protein is CASSSYRGSGELFF.

The chain combines TRBV28 with TRBJ1-5; weak D call: TRBD1 (6 bases). Germline CDR1 MDHEN, CDR2 SYDVKM. This CDR3 spans 17 amino acids. V was trimmed by 2 bases and J by 1 base, leaving 15 bases between them. CDR3 sequence: CASSLTPGGGSNQPQHF. CDR3 in DNA: TGTGCCAGCAGTTTAACACCGGGGGGCGGGAGCAATCAGCCCCAGCATTTT.

This chain uses TRBV11-2 with TRBJ2-7, with D tentatively TRBD1 (6 bases). Trimming removed 2 bases at V and 2 bases at J, with 10 bases between. This CDR3 is built from 14 residues. Germline V gives CDR1 SGHAT, CDR2 FQNNGV. CDR3: CASSLTGTTYEQYF. Here the CDR3 DNA reads TGTGCCAGCAGCTTAACCGGGACAACCTACGAGCAGTACTTC. Using reference TRBV11-2 and TRBJ2-7 for the parts outside the CDR3, the full variable domain is EAGVAQSPRYKIIEKRQSVAFWCNPISGHATLYWYQQILGQGPKLLIQFQNNGVVDDSQLPKDRFSAERLKGVDSTLKIQPAKLEDSAVYLCASSLTGTTYEQYFGPGTRLTVT.

The genes are TRBV2 and TRBJ2-7, with 10 nucleotides matching TRBD1. Germline CDR1 reads SNHLY; CDR2 reads FYNNEI. V lost 5 bases and J lost 0; bases outside the gene matches: 1. The CDR3 runs to 14 residues. Written as DNA, the CDR3 is TGTGCCAGCAGTAGACAGGGGGCCTCCTACGAGCAGTACTTC. Translation gives CASSRQGASYEQYF.

The genes are TRBV29-1 and TRBJ1-3; 8 nucleotides agree with TRBD1. V shed 2 bases and J 1 base; nucleotides not matched to a gene: 7. This CDR3 has 16 amino acids. Per the germline V gene, CDR1 is SQVTM and CDR2 is ANQGSEA. The CDR3 protein is CSVELEQGDSGNTIYF. The CDR3 region has the DNA TGCAGCGTTGAATTAGAACAGGGGGATTCTGGAAACACCATATATTTT. Supplemented by reference TRBV29-1 and TRBJ1-3, the full variable domain reads SAVISQKPSRDICQRGTSLTIQCQVDSQVTMMFWYRQQPGQSLTLIATANQGSEATYESGFVIDKFPISRPNLTFSTLTVSNMSPEDSSIYLCSVELEQGDSGNTIYFGEGSWLTVV.

The table lists this clone with a count of one. The chain is built from TRBV29-1 and TRBJ2-5; 11 positions match TRBD2. CDR3 length: 16 amino acids. From germline, CDR1 is SQVTM and CDR2 ANQGSEA. With V trimmed by 5 bases and J by 1 base, 9 bases remained unmatched. In DNA form, the CDR3 reads TGCAGCGTTAGGTCTAGCGGGGGGACCGCCCAAGAGACCCAGTACTTC. Amino acid sequence: CSVRSSGGTAQETQYF. Drawing the rest from reference TRBV29-1 and TRBJ2-5, the complete variable domain is SAVISQKPSRDICQRGTSLTIQCQVDSQVTMMFWYRQQPGQSLTLIATANQGSEATYESGFVIDKFPISRPNLTFSTLTVSNMSPEDSSIYLCSVRSSGGTAQETQYFGPGTRLLVL.

The V and J genes are TRBV5-5 and TRBJ2-1, with TRBD2 as a possible D gene (6 bases). Germline V lookup: CDR1 SGHKS, CDR2 YYEKEE (reference sequence). Trimming pared 1 base from V and 10 bases from J, leaving 15 bases between. The CDR3 consists of 14 residues. CDR3 protein: CASSLLSGVVEQFF. CDR3 DNA: TGTGCCAGCAGCTTGCTCTCGGGGGTAGTAGAGCAGTTCTTC.

The chain couples TRBV9 to TRBJ1-1; D not resolved. Trimming stripped 1 base from V and 3 bases from J, with 10 bases between. The CDR3 runs to 14 residues. Per germline, CDR1 SGDLS and CDR2 YYNGEE. CDR3 sequence (DNA): TGTGCCAGCAGCGTAACCTCGAGGGACACTGAAGCTTTCTTT. Encoded protein: CASSVTSRDTEAFF. The complete variable domain, with remaining parts taken from reference TRBV9 and TRBJ1-1, reads DSGVTQTPKHLITATGQRVTLRCSPRSGDLSVYWYQQSLDQGLQFLIQYYNGEERAKGNILERFSAQQFPDLHSELNLSSLELGDSALYFCASSVTSRDTEAFFGQGTRLTVV.

V gene TRBV28 combines with J gene TRBJ2-5, with 8 bases aligning to TRBD2. V lost 3 bases, J lost 5 bases, and 5 bases stayed unmatched. This CDR3 spans 14 amino acids. CDR1 and CDR2 (germline): MDHEN, SYDVKM. In DNA, the CDR3 is TGTGCCAGCAGTTTGGGATCTAGCGGGGAGACCCAGTACTTC. It codes for CASSLGSSGETQYF.

V gene TRBV28 combines with J gene TRBJ1-1; the D gene is possibly TRBD1 (6 bases). The CDR3 is 14 amino acids. V dropped 2 bases and J dropped 4 bases, with 11 bases sitting between them. CDR1 and CDR2 from the germline V gene are MDHEN and SYDVKM. Here the CDR3 reads CASSLRTGPTEAFF. CDR3 sequence (DNA): TGTGCCAGCAGTTTACGCACAGGGCCCACTGAAGCTTTCTTT.

The V gene is TRBV21-1, the J gene TRBJ2-5; TRBD1, the table's D call, was not compared with the DNA. TRBV21-1 is labeled a pseudogene. CDR3 size: 16 residues. CDR3 loop: CASSKALHLSQETQYF. CDR3 DNA sequence: TGTGCCAGCAGCAAAGCGCTGCACCTCAGCCAAGAGACCCAGTACTTC.

V gene TRBV27 combines with J gene TRBJ1-5; possible D gene TRBD1, 6 bases. The CDR3 is 16 amino acids. Germline V gene data show CDR1 as MNHEY and CDR2 as SMNVEV (reference sequence). With 5 bases removed from V and 4 bases from J, the gap between germline ends came to 18 bases. The CDR3 DNA reads as TGTGCCAGCAGTCCATTCTCTGGGGGCCCGAATCAGCCCCAGCATTTT. Its protein is CASSPFSGGPNQPQHF.

Comment on this clone: Other DNA sequences within the sample encode an identical CDR3. The gene calls are TRBV6-5 and TRBJ2-2; no firm D call. V shed 2 bases and J shed 1 base, with 2 bases lying between them. CDR1 is MNHEY, CDR2 SVGAGI, per germline. The CDR3 has 13 residues. The DNA of the CDR3 is TGTGCCAGCAGTTACCTGAACACCGGGGAGCTGTTTTTT. Protein product: CASSYLNTGELFF.

The chain couples TRBV4-1 to TRBJ1-1, with D possibly TRBD1 on 5 matching bases. Germline V gene lookup returns CDR1 MGHRA and CDR2 YSYEKL. This CDR3 is built from 13 residues. The V end lost 5 bases, the J end lost 3 bases, and 10 bases lay between the germline ends. Written as DNA, the CDR3 is TGCGCCAGCAGCGGGGCTGGGTACACTGAAGCTTTCTTT. Translation gives CASSGAGYTEAFF.

The V gene is TRBV5-1, the J gene TRBJ2-1, with a possible D match to TRBD2 (6 bases). The CDR3 length is 17 residues. Germline assignment: CDR1 SGHRS and CDR2 YFSETQ. V shed 4 bases and J shed 3 bases, with 20 bases lying between them. The CDR3 bases are TGCGCCAGCAGCGCTAACCACCCCGGGGGTCTCTACAATGAGCAGTTCTTC. Encoded protein: CASSANHPGGLYNEQFF.

This clone appeared a single time. The chain carries TRBV2 and TRBJ2-7; unclear D gene. This CDR3 is built from 15 residues. V lost 2 bases to trimming and J lost 6 bases, with 17 bases between them. Per the germline V gene, CDR1 is SNHLY and CDR2 is FYNNEI. CDR3 protein: CASSEIGTVPREQYV. The CDR3 coding sequence is TGTGCCAGCAGTGAAATCGGAACAGTTCCTCGCGAGCAGTACGTC.

The genes are TRBV6-4 and TRBJ2-3, with D possibly matching TRBD1 (5 bases). V lost 3 bases and J lost 0, with 13 bases in between. This CDR3 comprises 16 residues. The germline V gene encodes CDR1 MRHNA and CDR2 SNTAGT. DNA of the CDR3: TGTGCCAGCAGTGATCGTGGTGGGGCCAGCACAGATACGCAGTATTTT. Its translation: CASSDRGGASTDTQYF.

The chain links TRBV7-9 to TRBJ1-5, with D possibly being TRBD1 (6 bases). CDR3 length: 14 amino acids. The ends were cut back, 1 base at V and 7 bases at J, with 11 bases in the middle. The germline CDR1 and CDR2 sequences are SEHNR and FQNEAQ (reference sequence). CDR3 nucleotide sequence: TGTGCCAGCAGCTTAGACCAGGGGAACCAGCCCCAGCATTTT. This translates into CASSLDQGNQPQHF.

The rearrangement links TRBV29-1 to TRBJ2-7, with TRBD2 matching over 8 bases. Germline CDR1 reads SQVTM; CDR2 reads ANQGSEA. V trimming: 5 bases; J trimming: 2 bases; junction bases outside the gene matches: 5. There are 13 residues in the CDR3. The chain's CDR3 is CSVSGGATYEQYV. The CDR3 nucleotides are TGCAGCGTTTCGGGGGGGGCGACCTACGAGCAGTACGTC.

This chain uses TRBV9 with TRBJ2-2, with D tentatively TRBD2 (6 bases). This CDR3 is built from 15 residues. Germline CDR1 SGDLS, CDR2 YYNGEE. V was clipped by 4 bases and J by 7 bases, with 17 bases between them. The CDR3 sequence: CASSPSGGRNGELFF. The CDR3 coding sequence is TGTGCCAGCAGCCCCTCTGGGGGGAGGAACGGGGAGCTGTTTTTT.

This clone was seen just once. The V gene is TRBV6-5, the J gene TRBJ2-5, with TRBD2 matching over 12 bases. The CDR3 consists of 15 residues. The germline gives CDR1 MNHEY, CDR2 SVGAGI. V trimming: 7 bases; J trimming: 2 bases; junction bases outside the gene matches: 5. This CDR3 is CASKPLAGGQETQYF. CDR3 coding DNA: TGTGCCAGCAAACCACTAGCGGGGGGTCAAGAGACCCAGTACTTC.

This clone showed up just a few times. V usage is TRBV5-4 and J usage is TRBJ2-2, with D maybe TRBD1 (6 bases). With 4 bases removed from V and 4 bases from J, the gap between germline ends came to 17 bases. The CDR3 totals 16 residues. The germline V gene encodes CDR1 SGHNT and CDR2 YYREEE (reference sequence). CDR3 sequence: CASSLNRDTSTGELFF. For the CDR3, the DNA is TGTGCCAGCAGCCTTAACCGGGACACCTCCACCGGGGAGCTGTTTTTT.

The genes are TRBV5-6 and TRBJ1-2, with TRBD1 matching over 10 bases. This CDR3 contains 16 residues. V lost 0 bases, J lost 4 bases, and 6 bases stayed unmatched. Per the germline V gene, CDR1 is SGHDT and CDR2 is YYEEEE. CDR3 residues: CASSLEGTGAFYGYTF. The CDR3 region has the DNA TGTGCCAGCAGCTTGGAGGGGACAGGGGCTTTCTATGGCTACACCTTC. Based on the CDR3 plus reference TRBV5-6 and TRBJ1-2, the full variable domain is DAGVTQSPTHLIKTRGQQVTLRCSPKSGHDTVSWYQQALGQGPQFIFQYYEEEERQRGNFPDRFSGHQFPNYSSELNVNALLLGDSALYLCASSLEGTGAFYGYTFGSGTRLTVV.

The J gene is TRBJ2-5, the V gene TRBV7-6; D perhaps matches TRBD1 (6 bases). The length of the CDR3 is 13 residues. Germline assignment: CDR1 SGHVS and CDR2 FNYEAQ. Trimming took 6 bases from V and 5 from J, leaving 13 bases between them. CDR3 sequence: CASRSGVRETQYF. The CDR3 DNA sequence: TGTGCCAGCAGATCAGGGGTGCGTGAGACCCAGTACTTC.